This T cell receptor beta chain appears in the sequencing data of a study of blood T cell repertoires in COVID-19. Participants were placed into cohorts based on the clinical history they reported. TCRdb's table, derived via immunoSEQ multiplex PCR, lists solely in-frame clones and lacks some. The data contain about 170,000 clones, around 79% of them singletons. The V gene lost 5 bases and the J gene lost 2 bases, with 12 bases spanning the gap. Germline assignment: CDR1 GTSNPN and CDR2 SVGIG (reference sequence). There are 13 residues in the CDR3. The V and J genes are TRBV30 and TRBJ2-5; tentative D call: TRBD2 (5 bases). The receptor's source is a woman aged 70-85 years in a cohort exposed to, infected with or recovered from COVID-19 (not recorded which). The source material was PBMCs or T cells enriched from blood (not recorded which). CDR3 sequence reads: CAWGRGFQETQYF. The CDR3 DNA reads TGTGCCTGGGGTCGGGGATTTCAAGAGACCCAGTACTTC.